The clone carrying this T cell receptor (beta chain) was observed a handful of times. This sample was included in a study of blood T cell repertoires in COVID-19. On the study more broadly: There were acute and convalescent COVID-19 samples, and they came from the United States, Italy and Spain.

This CDR3 region has 15 residues. Losses at the gene ends were 1 base for V and 5 bases for J; bases not matched to a gene: 6. Germline lookup yields CDR1 KGHSH and CDR2 LQKENI. Original processing methods: How many nucleated cells were present was estimated from reference gene primer amplification. The table came from immunoSEQ multiplex PCR; TCRdb's copy has only in-frame clones and leaves some out. V, J and clone size are those of that table, while D and trimming were read from the DNA. The data show 220,000 or so clones, with more than 85% seen just once and around 9.6% held by the top ten. The J gene is TRBJ1-2, the V gene TRBV18; 8 nucleotides line up with TRBD1. Input material: peripheral blood. The receptor was derived from a woman between 50 and 59 years old with COVID-19, enrolled during active disease. This CDR3 reads CASSPRMDRDYGYTF. The CDR3 nucleotides read TGTGCCAGCTCACCACGAATGGACAGGGATTATGGCTACACCTTC.